One and the same sample provided the 25 T cell receptor beta chains below, sequenced in a study of a mutant IDH1 vaccine in newly diagnosed glioma. This table comes from immunoSEQ multiplex PCR, and its TCRdb copy is limited to in-frame clones, with some not included. The table lists some 46,000 clones, around 92% of them singletons. Their cognate antigens are unknown. Time point denoted: week 35, safety follow-up. Vaccinated patients received 300 ug of mutant IDH1 20-mer peptide per dose, with topical imiquimod. The specimen was PBMCs, collected from a glioma patient whose treatment included an IDH1 peptide vaccine. Source of these receptors: a man aged 50 or older with glioma.

This chain links TRBV6-6 with TRBJ1-4, with TRBD1 matching over 7 bases. The CDR3 loop spans 15 amino acids. Germline CDR1 is MNHNY and CDR2 is SVGAGI (reference sequence). With 3 bases clipped from V and 8 bases from J, the junction kept 9 bases outside the gene matches. The CDR3 DNA reads as TGTGCCAGCAGTTATGTGACAGGGAGTCGGGAAAAACTGTTTTTT. Translated: CASSYVTGSREKLFF.

The chain employs TRBV4-2 and TRBJ2-3; D may be TRBD1 or TRBD2 (6 bases each). The V and J ends lost 0 bases and 3 bases respectively, with 16 bases between them. Germline CDR1 LGHNA, CDR2 YNFKEQ. The CDR3 has 17 residues. CDR3 bases: TGTGCCAGCAGCCAAGATGCGCGACAGGCGGGAACAGATACGCAGTATTTT. Encoded protein: CASSQDARQAGTDTQYF.

The rearrangement uses TRBV7-9 and TRBJ2-3; 15 bases fit TRBD2. This CDR3 spans 17 amino acids. Germline trimming cut 4 bases from V and 3 bases from J; bases unmatched to any gene: 5. The V gene's germline CDR1 is SEHNR and CDR2 FQNEAQ (reference sequence). The CDR3 DNA follows: TGTGCCAGCAGCTCGGGACTAGCGGGAGGTGGTACAGATACGCAGTATTTT. Translated: CASSSGLAGGGTDTQYF.

V usage is TRBV28 and J usage is TRBJ2-7; weak D call: TRBD2 (5 bases). CDR3 length equals 13 residues. The V end lost 4 bases, the J end lost 4 bases, and 11 bases lay between the germline ends. Germline loops: CDR1 MDHEN, CDR2 SYDVKM. The CDR3 protein is CASSSPWRYEQYF. CDR3 sequence (DNA): TGTGCCAGCAGTTCCCCCTGGAGGTACGAGCAGTACTTC. The full variable domain, its missing parts supplied by reference TRBV28 and TRBJ2-7, is DVKVTQSSRYLVKRTGEKVFLECVQDMDHENMFWYRQDPGLGLRLIYFSYDVKMKEKGDIPEGYSVSREKKERFSLILESASTNQTSMYLCASSSPWRYEQYFGPGTRLTVT.

This chain connects TRBV25-1 to TRBJ1-2, with TRBD1 as a possible D gene (5 bases). The germline V and J ends were trimmed by 2 bases and 5 bases, with 12 bases remaining between them. The CDR3 length is 14 residues. Germline CDR1 is MGHDK and CDR2 is SYGVNS. CDR3 amino acids: CASSERGRAYGYTF. CDR3 in DNA: TGTGCCAGCAGTGAAAGGGGTAGGGCGTATGGCTACACCTTC.

This clone occurred once. The CDR3 loop reads CASSVRQGRGYTF. For the CDR3, the DNA is TGTGCCAGCAGCGTAAGGCAGGGACGGGGCTACACCTTC. This sequence joins TRBV9 and TRBJ1-2; a possible D gene is TRBD1 (5 bases). Deletions cut 1 base from V and 8 bases from J, with 12 bases between. Germline values: CDR1 SGDLS, CDR2 YYNGEE. This CDR3 comprises 13 residues.

The rearrangement joins TRBV7-8 to TRBJ1-5; no firm D call. V lost 2 bases, J lost 0 bases, and 11 bases lay in between. The CDR3 consists of 16 residues. Germline values: CDR1 SGHVS, CDR2 FQNEAQ. The CDR3 region has the DNA TGTGCCAGCAGCTTATCAGGAGCAACTAGCAATCAGCCCCAGCATTTT. Translating gives CASSLSGATSNQPQHF.

V and J are TRBV7-2 and TRBJ2-3; D might be TRBD2 (5 bases). The CDR3 consists of 13 residues. Germline V CDR1 and CDR2: SGHTA, FQGNSA. Trimming took 4 bases from V and 9 from J, leaving 14 bases between them. The CDR3 sequence: CASSSSRALTQYF. The CDR3 DNA reads TGTGCCAGCAGCTCCTCGAGGGCCTTGACGCAGTATTTT.

The chain carries TRBV6-5 and TRBJ2-7, with 10 bases lining up with TRBD1. The CDR3 spans 15 residues. Trimming removed 6 bases from V and 3 bases from J; junction bases left unmatched: 8. Germline V gives CDR1 MNHEY, CDR2 SVGAGI. The CDR3 DNA follows: TGTGCCAGCAGCTCTAGGACAGGGGGTAACTACGAGCAGTACTTC. It yields the protein CASSSRTGGNYEQYF.

The chain links TRBV29-1 to TRBJ2-3; a weak D match, TRBD1 (5 bases). CDR3 size: 13 residues. V dropped 3 bases and J dropped 3 bases, with 10 bases sitting between them. Germline assignment: CDR1 SQVTM and CDR2 ANQGSEA. CDR3 residues: CSVESGKTDTQYF. The CDR3 DNA sequence: TGCAGCGTTGAGTCAGGGAAGACAGATACGCAGTATTTT.

This chain links TRBV7-8 with TRBJ2-1; 7 bases match TRBD1. The length of the CDR3 is 17 residues. Germline CDR1 reads SGHVS; CDR2 reads FQNEAQ. V gave up 0 bases and J gave up 0 bases; unmatched junction bases: 5. The CDR3 nucleotides read TGTGCCAGCAGCTTAGCGCGAGGGACAGACTCCTACAATGAGCAGTTCTTC. It yields the protein CASSLARGTDSYNEQFF.

The V call is TRBV29-1, the J call TRBJ2-3; 7 bases align to TRBD1. The CDR3 loop spans 13 amino acids. Germline CDR1 reads SQVTM; CDR2 reads ANQGSEA. V was clipped by 7 bases and J by 2 bases; unmatched bases: 6. CDR3 DNA sequence: TGCAGCGGTCGACAGGGCTCCACAGATACGCAGTATTTT. Residues: CSGRQGSTDTQYF.

V gene TRBV7-9 combines with J gene TRBJ2-1; 9 bases are shared with TRBD1. Per germline, CDR1 SEHNR and CDR2 FQNEAQ (reference sequence). J gave up 6 bases and V 0 bases, and 6 bases lay outside the gene matches. The CDR3 has 16 residues. CDR3 loop: CASSLAGTGYANEQFF. The CDR3 DNA sequence: TGTGCCAGCAGCTTAGCGGGGACAGGGTATGCCAATGAGCAGTTCTTC.

The J gene is TRBJ2-1, the V gene TRBV18; TRBD1 agrees at 9 bases. V was pared by 3 bases and J by 5 bases, with 5 bases of the junction left unmatched. Germline V lookup: CDR1 KGHSH, CDR2 LQKENI. The CDR3 is 15 amino acids. The CDR3, as DNA: TGTGCCAGCTCACCCCGGGACAGGGTAAACAATGAGCAGTTCTTC. It is translated as CASSPRDRVNNEQFF.

J is TRBJ2-3 and V is TRBV7-3; 10 bases fit TRBD2. Germline lookup yields CDR1 SGHTA and CDR2 FQGTGA. The CDR3 totals 16 residues. Trimming cost V 2 bases and J 6 bases; bases outside gene matches: 8. The CDR3 region has the DNA TGTGCCAGCAGCTTAGCCCTGACTAGCGGGCGGGATACGCAGTATTTT. Encoded protein: CASSLALTSGRDTQYF.

The rearrangement links TRBV4-3 to TRBJ1-1; D perhaps matches TRBD1 (6 bases). The CDR3 covers 15 residues. Germline CDR1 LGHNA, CDR2 YSLEER. V was shortened by 4 bases and J by 1 base, with 13 bases between the two germline ends. The CDR3, as DNA: TGCGCCAGCAGCCTTTCGGGACATAAGAACACTGAAGCTTTCTTT. It is translated as CASSLSGHKNTEAFF.

This chain links TRBV29-1 with TRBJ2-7, with 9 bases matching TRBD2. Germline V gives CDR1 SQVTM, CDR2 ANQGSEA. J lost 5 bases, V lost 5 bases, and 16 bases had no gene match. CDR3 size: 16 residues. The CDR3 is CSVYGSGGLMGNEQYF. CDR3 bases: TGCAGCGTTTATGGTAGCGGGGGCCTCATGGGTAACGAGCAGTACTTC.

The rearrangement joins TRBV2 to TRBJ2-7; no firm D call. Germline V CDR1 and CDR2: SNHLY, FYNNEI. V lost 3 bases and J 0 bases, leaving 6 bases between the germline ends. This CDR3 is 13 amino acids long. Written as DNA, the CDR3 is TGTGCCAGCAGTGACACTGGCTCCTACGAGCAGTACTTC. Encoded protein: CASSDTGSYEQYF.

This clone has a handful of counts. This chain joins TRBV4-2 and TRBJ1-6; D possibly corresponds to TRBD1 (6 bases). From germline, CDR1 is LGHNA and CDR2 YNFKEQ. V dropped 0 bases and J dropped 3 bases, with 15 bases sitting between them. The CDR3 has 18 residues. CDR3 in DNA: TGTGCCAGCAGCCAAGATACCGCAGGGACAAACTATAATTCACCCCTCCACTTT. It encodes CASSQDTAGTNYNSPLHF.

The chain recombines TRBV4-3 with TRBJ2-1; D perhaps matches TRBD1 (6 bases). Germline CDR1 and CDR2: LGHNA and YSLEER. Trimming stripped 4 bases from V and 9 bases from J, with 16 bases between. The CDR3 is 14 amino acids. The CDR3 DNA follows: TGCGCCAGCAGCCGAACAGGGTTGGGGAGTGAGCAGTTCTTC. The encoded protein is CASSRTGLGSEQFF.

Only one count was recorded for this clone. The genes are TRBV7-9 and TRBJ2-2; 8 nucleotides agree with TRBD2. This CDR3 has 18 residues. The germline CDR1 and CDR2 sequences are SEHNR and FQNEAQ (reference sequence). Germline trimming cut 0 bases from V and 5 bases from J; bases unmatched to any gene: 11. The DNA for the CDR3 is TGTGCCAGCAGCTTAGCGCTTCCGGTTAGCGGGGAGACCGGGGAGCTGTTTTTT. Protein: CASSLALPVSGETGELFF.

This rearrangement joins TRBV19 to TRBJ1-2; D gene uncertain. The CDR3 totals 11 residues. Germline assignment: CDR1 LNHDA and CDR2 SQIVND (reference sequence). V was shortened by 5 bases and J by 8 bases, with 9 bases between the two germline ends. The CDR3 coding sequence is TGTGCCAGTAGTTTCGTGTGGGGCTACACCTTC. Protein: CASSFVWGYTF.

The chain employs TRBV5-1 and TRBJ1-1; D is ambiguous. The CDR3 length is 11 residues. Germline V CDR1 and CDR2: SGHRS, YFSETQ. Trimming took off 9 bases at V and 2 bases at J, with 8 bases between the two ends. DNA for the CDR3: TGCGCCACCGCCCCCAACACTGAAGCTTTCTTT. Translation gives CATAPNTEAFF.

The CDR3 protein is CASNKGDSSYEQYF. For the CDR3, the DNA is TGTGCCAGCAACAAGGGGGACAGCTCCTACGAGCAGTACTTC. This sequence joins TRBV28 and TRBJ2-7, with 7 nucleotides matching TRBD1. Per germline, CDR1 MDHEN and CDR2 SYDVKM. The V and J ends lost 7 bases and 0 bases, in that order; junction bases with no gene match: 6. The CDR3 contains 14 residues.

V gene TRBV28 combines with J gene TRBJ2-5, with D possibly being TRBD2 (7 bases). Germline values: CDR1 MDHEN, CDR2 SYDVKM. Trimming stripped 6 bases from V and 4 bases from J, with 21 bases between. The CDR3 runs 16 residues. Here the CDR3 reads CASSFQPGRGGETQYF. DNA of the CDR3: TGTGCCAGCAGCTTCCAACCCGGTAGGGGGGGAGAGACCCAGTACTTC.